This T cell receptor (beta chain) was sequenced during a study of blood T cell repertoires in COVID-19. V lost 0 bases and J lost 6, with 12 bases in between. Germline V gene data show CDR1 as SGDLS and CDR2 as YYNGEE. The CDR3 is made up of 14 amino acids. Methods used by the authors: It was from reference gene primer amplification that nucleated cell counts were estimated. TCRdb's table, derived via immunoSEQ multiplex PCR, lists solely in-frame clones and lacks some. That table furnishes V, J and clone size, whereas the DNA furnished D and trimming. The sample records about 350,000 clones, approximately 91% being singletons.

V is TRBV9 and J is TRBJ1-2; a weak D match, TRBD1 (5 bases). The specimen was PBMCs or T cells enriched from blood (not recorded which). The sequence came from a woman in her twenties or thirties who had been exposed to COVID-19. CDR3 bases: TGTGCCAGCAGCGTAGGCGGCCCAGGGAATGGCTACACCTTC. Amino acids: CASSVGGPGNGYTF.